This TCR beta chain was found in a study of shared clonotypes between healthy human individuals. CDR3 length: 18 residues. Germline V gene data show CDR1 as KGHSH and CDR2 as LQKENI. V lost 0 bases, J lost 0 bases, and 15 bases lay in between. On this clone itself: Its antigen remains unknown.

Sorted subsets were amplified in replicate PCRs using around 220 ng DNA, around 30,000 T cell genomes. Data came from immunoSEQ multiplex PCR; TCRdb stores just in-frame clones and leaves some out. The sample lists roughly 2.5 million clones, around 90% occurring once. Study-level findings and limits: What limited the represented genetic and exposure-history diversity was the small number of donors. Around 5% of naive CD4 clonotypes were common to four donors. Researchers found naive subsets generally carried larger estimated richness than memory subsets.

J is TRBJ2-1 and V is TRBV18; TRBD2 is a possible D gene (7 bases). The sequence derives from a man younger than 30 in good health. The sequenced material came from naive CD4+ T cells sorted from blood. The subset: CD45RA+ positively selected. The CDR3: CASSPPLFAGASYNEQFF. CDR3 in DNA: TGTGCCAGCTCACCACCATTGTTCGCGGGGGCCTCCTACAATGAGCAGTTCTTC.